These T cell receptor beta chains were read from a single sample in a study of fetal regulatory T cell absence and autoimmunity. Sequenced by immunoSEQ multiplex PCR; TCRdb stores in-frame clones only, minus some. The table lists 95,000 to 100,000 clones, 55% to 75% of them singletons. The sequencing sample was made of pancreas tissue. The receptors here all came from a male donor with IPEX syndrome. Both conserved end residues are part of each CDR3. D genes are given only for firm matches. Size tells how often a clone was seen (once, few, many) or the class of an expanded clone, and some rows leave it out.

TRBD1	TRBV5-1	NA	TRBJ2-5	TGCGCCAGCAGCTTGGCCTCTGGACAGGGTGGGACCCAGTACTTC	CASSLASGQGGTQYF
NA	TRBV10-1	NA	TRBJ2-7	TGCGCCAGCAGTGAGGGCAGGGGCTACGAGCAGTACTTC	CASSEGRGYEQYF
NA	TRBV6-1	NA	TRBJ2-3	TGTGCCAGCAGTGAAGCCCTATCCGGACGAGATACGCAGTATTTT	CASSEALSGRDTQYF
NA	TRBV25-1	few	TRBJ1-1	TGTGCCAGCAGTGAATTTGGCAGGGGGAACACTGAAGCTTTCTTT	CASSEFGRGNTEAFF
NA	TRBV29-1	NA	TRBJ2-7	TGCAGCGTTGAAAGCATCAACCCATACGAGCAGTACTTC	CSVESINPYEQYF
NA	TRBV5-6	NA	TRBJ2-5	TGTGCCAGCAGCTCACAGGTCTCGCAAGAGACCCAGTACTTC	CASSSQVSQETQYF
TRBD2	TRBV13	NA	TRBJ2-5	TGTGCCAGCAGCTCCACTCCGACTAGCGGGCAGACCCAGTACTTC	CASSSTPTSGQTQYF
TRBD1	TRBV25-1	many	TRBJ1-1	TGTGCCAGCAGCCCAAAACAGGGGGCTGGTGAAGCTTTCTTT	CASSPKQGAGEAFF
NA	TRBV4-3	NA	TRBJ1-1	TGCGCCAGCAGCCAAGGGGTGGAGGGATCGAACACTGAAGCTTTCTTT	CASSQGVEGSNTEAFF
NA	TRBV9	few	TRBJ2-7	TGTGCCAGCAGCGTAGCCCCGGGTGGTAACGAGCAGTACTTC	CASSVAPGGNEQYF
TRBD2	TRBV9	NA	TRBJ2-3	TGTGCCAGCAGCCTCCTAGCGGGGGGCACAGATACGCAGTATTTT	CASSLLAGGTDTQYF
NA	TRBV7-2	NA	TRBJ2-6	TGTGCCAGCAGCTTCGGGCAGGGGCTCCTCTCTGGGGCCAACGTCCTGACTTTC	CASSFGQGLLSGANVLTF
TRBD1	TRBV6-5	NA	TRBJ1-3	TGTGCCAGCAGCGCCAGGGGGATTGGTGGAAACACCATATATTTT	CASSARGIGGNTIYF
TRBD1	TRBV5-1	NA	TRBJ1-2	TGCGCCAGCAGCTTTCAAGGACAGGGGGCGATCGACTATGGCTACACCTTC	CASSFQGQGAIDYGYTF
NA	TRBV18	NA	TRBJ2-7	TGTGCCAGCTCACCTTCTTCGGGGAACGAGCAGTACTTC	CASSPSSGNEQYF
NA	TRBV29-1	NA	TRBJ2-5	TGCAGCGTTGAAGGGAGGGGGCAAGAGACCCAGTACTTC	CSVEGRGQETQYF
NA	TRBV18	once	TRBJ2-1	TGTGCCAGCTCACCTAGGGCCTTAAGGGGCAATGAGCAGTTCTTC	CASSPRALRGNEQFF
NA	TRBV7-8	NA	TRBJ2-2	TGTGCCAGCAGAGTATCCGGGGAGCTGTTTTTT	CASRVSGELFF
NA	TRBV30	NA	TRBJ2-7	TGTGCCTGGGCCATGGGTAACCACGAGCAGTACTTC	CAWAMGNHEQYF
TRBD1	TRBV27	NA	TRBJ1-5	TGTGCCAGCAGTTCGACAGGGAAGCGACAGCCCCAGCATTTT	CASSSTGKRQPQHF
TRBD1	TRBV6-5	NA	TRBJ1-2	TGTGCCAGCAGTGCCCGTCGGACAGGGGATGGCTACACCTTC	CASSARRTGDGYTF
TRBD2	TRBV5-1	NA	TRBJ2-7	TGCGCCAGCAGCTTGGGTCCGCTAGCGGGAGTGGAGGAGCAGTACTTC	CASSLGPLAGVEEQYF
NA	TRBV5-1	NA	TRBJ1-1	TGCGCCAGCAGCCCGGGACGTCGGGTAGGGACTGAAGCTTTCTTT	CASSPGRRVGTEAFF
TRBD2	TRBV30	NA	TRBJ2-3	TGTGCCTGGGCCCTTCACCCCGGGACTAGCGGGAGGCCAGATACGCAGTATTTT	CAWALHPGTSGRPDTQYF
NA	TRBV5-1	NA	TRBJ2-7	TGCGCCAGCAGCTTGGAAGAGGGATCCCCCTCCTACGAGCAGTACTTC	CASSLEEGSPSYEQYF
NA	TRBV11-2	NA	TRBJ1-3	TGTGCCAGCAGTTGGGAGGACTTCTCTGGAAACACCATATATTTT	CASSWEDFSGNTIYF
TRBD1	TRBV27	NA	TRBJ2-2	TGTGCCAGCAGTTCCGGGACAGGAGGCACCGGGGAGCTGTTTTTT	CASSSGTGGTGELFF
NA	TRBV30	NA	TRBJ1-3	TGTGCTTGGGGCGCAGGCCCCTCTGGAAACACCATATATTTT	CAWGAGPSGNTIYF
TRBD2	TRBV2	NA	TRBJ2-5	TGTGCCAGCACTAGCGGGGAGACCCAGTACTTC	CASTSGETQYF
NA	TRBV5-1	few	TRBJ1-1	TGCGCCAGCAGCTTGGGACCAAACACTGAAGCTTTCTTT	CASSLGPNTEAFF
NA	TRBV6-5	NA	TRBJ2-1	TGTGCCAGCACTAACGGGAATGAGCAGTTCTTC	CASTNGNEQFF
NA	TRBV5-4	NA	TRBJ2-5	TGTGCCAGCAGCTTGGAGGGAGAGACCCAGTACTTC	CASSLEGETQYF
NA	TRBV10-3	NA	TRBJ1-2	TGTGCCATCCGACATCGGGCCCCGACAGCCTTTATCTATGGCTACACCTTC	CAIRHRAPTAFIYGYTF
NA	TRBV10-3	NA	TRBJ2-7	TGTGCCATCAGTGAGAACAGGGAAGATAGCTACGAGCAGTACTTC	CAISENREDSYEQYF
TRBD2	TRBV4-2	NA	TRBJ2-7	TGTGCCAGCAGCCCGGGACTAGCGGGGCCTCCCTTCTCCTACGAGCAGTACTTC	CASSPGLAGPPFSYEQYF
TRBD1	TRBV11-2	NA	TRBJ2-5	TGTGCCAGCAGTAGACAGGGGGCGCAAGAGACCCAGTACTTC	CASSRQGAQETQYF
TRBD2	TRBV7-2	NA	TRBJ2-4	TGTGCCAGCAGCCCTCGACTAGCGGGCCTGATCAAAAACATTCAGTACTTC	CASSPRLAGLIKNIQYF
NA	TRBV6-1	NA	TRBJ1-2	TGTGCCAGCAGCCCTTCCTCCCACTATGGCTACACCTTC	CASSPSSHYGYTF
NA	TRBV6-1	NA	TRBJ1-2	TGTGCCAGCAGTCAGGGTAGCGGCTACACCTTC	CASSQGSGYTF
NA	TRBV7-9	NA	TRBJ2-7	TGTGCCAGCGCCAGAGGGAGCCTAGGCTCCTACGAGCAGTACTTC	CASARGSLGSYEQYF
NA	TRBV2	NA	TRBJ2-5	TGTGCCAGCAGTGTCCCGCCTGAGGGGGTTATTCGAGAGACCCAGTACTTC	CASSVPPEGVIRETQYF
TRBD1	TRBV4-2	NA	TRBJ1-2	TGTGCCAGCAGCCAAGATCCGACAGGGGGCGGCTATGGCTACACCTTC	CASSQDPTGGGYGYTF
NA	TRBV11-2	NA	TRBJ2-1	TGTGCCAGCAGCTTAGTTTTTGGTCACTCCTACAATGAGCAGTTCTTC	CASSLVFGHSYNEQFF
NA	TRBV7-2	NA	TRBJ1-3	TGTGCCAGCAGCTCCCCGACGGGTGGAAACACCATATATTTT	CASSSPTGGNTIYF
TRBD2	TRBV4-1	NA	TRBJ2-7	TGCGCCAGCAGCCAACAGATAGCGGGAGCGGGCTCCTACGAGCAGTACTTC	CASSQQIAGAGSYEQYF
TRBD1	TRBV6-1	NA	TRBJ2-5	TGTGCCAGCAGTGAAGAATTTGACAGGGTACAAGAGACCCAGTACTTC	CASSEEFDRVQETQYF
TRBD2	TRBV7-2	NA	TRBJ2-2	TGTGCCAGCAGCCCCCTCCGGGGGGGGAACACCGGGGAGCTGTTTTTT	CASSPLRGGNTGELFF
NA	TRBV7-2	NA	TRBJ2-1	TGTGCCAGCAGCCGCCAGTCGGACTTTTACAATGAGCAGTTCTTC	CASSRQSDFYNEQFF
NA	TRBV7-9	once	TRBJ2-7	TGTGCCAGCAGCCAAGGGGCAGGGGCTTTGAGCTACGAGCAGTACTTC	CASSQGAGALSYEQYF
NA	TRBV5-1	NA	TRBJ2-1	TGCGCCAGCAGCCAGGCTGAAAGGGCCCCATACAATGAGCAGTTCTTC	CASSQAERAPYNEQFF
NA	TRBV6-5	NA	TRBJ2-7	TGTGCCAGCAGTTACGGCCACGAGTACGAGCAGTACTTC	CASSYGHEYEQYF